Presented here are 32 T cell receptor beta chains from one specimen sequenced in a study of T cell responses to AZD1222 COVID-19 vaccine. Generated by immunoSEQ multiplex PCR, the TCRdb table keeps only in-frame clones and is missing some. This sample yields about 150,000 clones, of which roughly 80% are seen a single time; 3.5% to 5% belongs to the top ten. The sample in question was peripheral blood, obtained on day 0 of MenACWY control vaccination. These receptors were obtained from an adult in good health.

A single count supports this clone. The chain joins TRBV15 to TRBJ2-7, with a weak D call TRBD1 (5 bases). V was shortened by 0 bases and J by 3 bases, with 9 bases between the two germline ends. Germline CDR1 LNHNV, CDR2 YYDKDF (reference sequence). The CDR3 is 14 residues long. The CDR3 DNA is TGTGCCACCAGCAGAGAGGGGCGGCACTACGAGCAGTACTTC. The encoded protein is CATSREGRHYEQYF. The full variable domain, with the rest looked up from reference TRBV15 and TRBJ2-7, is DAMVIQNPRYQVTQFGKPVTLSCSQTLNHNVMYWYQQKSSQAPKLLFHYYDKDFNNEADTPDNFQSRRPNTSFCFLDIRSPGLGDTAMYLCATSREGRHYEQYFGPGTRLTVT.

V gene TRBV9 combines with J gene TRBJ1-5; maybe TRBD1 (5 bases). V was cut by 6 bases and J by 4 bases, with 23 bases left in between. From germline, CDR1 is SGDLS and CDR2 YYNGEE. This CDR3 has 17 residues. The CDR3 bases are TGTGCCAGCAACCTATATCCGGGCGGGGGGACGAATCAGCCCCAGCATTTT. This sequence encodes CASNLYPGGGTNQPQHF.

V and J are TRBV18 and TRBJ1-2; no definite D call. Germline V gives CDR1 KGHSH, CDR2 LQKENI. V lost 3 bases to trimming and J lost 1 base, with 9 bases between them. This CDR3 is built from 14 residues. The CDR3 bases are TGTGCCAGCTCACCCTCTTGGGTTAACTATGGCTACACCTTC. Protein product: CASSPSWVNYGYTF. The full variable domain, its missing parts supplied by reference TRBV18 and TRBJ1-2, is NAGVMQNPRHLVRRRGQEARLRCSPMKGHSHVYWYRQLPEEGLKFMVYLQKENIIDESGMPKERFSAEFPKEGPSILRIQQVVRGDSAAYFCASSPSWVNYGYTFGSGTRLTVV.

There are a few counts of this clone. The rearrangement links TRBV29-1 to TRBJ1-1; D might be TRBD1 (5 bases). V lost 2 bases, J lost 10 bases, and 11 bases lay in between. Germline V CDR1 and CDR2: SQVTM, ANQGSEA. This CDR3 has 11 amino acids. The CDR3 region is CSVEIQGLAFF. The CDR3 DNA is TGCAGCGTTGAAATCCAGGGTTTAGCTTTCTTT.

The chain employs TRBV4-1 and TRBJ1-5; D remains unclear. Looked up from germline, CDR1 is MGHRA and CDR2 is YSYEKL. CDR3 length equals 16 residues. V shed 2 bases and J shed 0 bases, with 11 bases lying between them. This chain's CDR3 is CASSQTAGFSNQPQHF. Written as DNA, the CDR3 is TGCGCCAGCAGCCAAACGGCCGGTTTTAGCAATCAGCCCCAGCATTTT.

The chain employs TRBV5-4 and TRBJ1-6; D unresolved. CDR1 and CDR2 (germline): SGHNT, YYREEE (reference sequence). The CDR3 has 14 amino acids. Trimming took off 0 bases at V and 6 bases at J, with 7 bases between the two ends. In nucleotides, the CDR3 is TGTGCCAGCAGCTTGGAACGGAGTAATTCACCCCTCCACTTT. Protein product: CASSLERSNSPLHF.

The gene calls are TRBV4-1 and TRBJ2-3; D possibly matches TRBD1 or TRBD2 (6 bases each). CDR3 length: 20 residues. V shed 4 bases and J shed 4 bases, with 30 bases lying between them. Germline CDR1 and CDR2: MGHRA and YSYEKL. In DNA, the CDR3 is TGCGCCAGCAGCCCGTCCTGGGGATTGAATGGGGGGCGCCGCGCAGATACGCAGTATTTT. It encodes CASSPSWGLNGGRRADTQYF.

This clone was seen a few times. The J gene is TRBJ2-3, the V gene TRBV19; 9 positions match TRBD2. The V and J ends lost 2 bases and 1 base, in that order; junction bases with no gene match: 1. The germline CDR1 and CDR2 sequences are LNHDA and SQIVND (reference sequence). The CDR3 sequence is 15 residues long. In nucleotides, the CDR3 is TGTGCCAGTAGTATAAAGCGGGGGGGCACAGATACGCAGTATTTT. It is translated as CASSIKRGGTDTQYF.

This chain connects TRBV6-6 to TRBJ2-7; 7 nucleotides agree with TRBD1. V gave up 9 bases and J gave up 7 bases; unmatched junction bases: 12. Per germline, CDR1 MNHNY and CDR2 SVGAGI (reference sequence). The CDR3 spans 13 residues. CDR3 sequence: CASQQGPAWEQYV. CDR3 in DNA: TGTGCCAGTCAACAGGGGCCCGCCTGGGAGCAGTACGTC.

The chain employs TRBV3-1 (or the pseudogene TRBV3-2) and TRBJ2-2; a weak D match, TRBD2 (7 bases). The CDR3 has 16 residues. The V gene lost 1 base and the J gene lost 6 bases, with 15 bases spanning the gap. Germline V gives CDR1 LGHDT, CDR2 YNNKEL (reference sequence). The CDR3 loop reads CASSQGGGSLAGELFF. The DNA for the CDR3 is TGTGCCAGCAGCCAAGGGGGGGGCTCTCTGGCCGGGGAGCTGTTTTTT.

The chain carries TRBV5-1 and TRBJ2-6; TRBD1 is a possible D gene (6 bases). Between the trimmed V and J ends, which lost 7 bases and 2 bases, there was a span of 10 bases. CDR1 and CDR2 (germline): SGHRS, YFSETQ. The CDR3 has 14 residues. The CDR3 loop is CASGEGAGANVLTF. The CDR3 region has the DNA TGCGCCAGCGGCGAGGGGGCTGGGGCCAACGTCCTGACTTTC.

The CDR3 coding sequence is TGTGCCAGTAGTATCGGTGTCGGGGGCGAGCAGTACGTC. Protein product: CASSIGVGGEQYV. The V and J genes are TRBV19 and TRBJ2-7; D is possibly TRBD2 (6 bases). Trimming took 3 bases from V and 6 from J, leaving 12 bases between them. Germline CDR1 is LNHDA and CDR2 is SQIVND (reference sequence). The CDR3 spans 13 residues.

The chain combines TRBV3-1 (or the pseudogene TRBV3-2) with TRBJ1-2; possibly TRBD1 for D (6 bases). Trimming left V 4 bases short and J 6 bases short, with 18 bases between. The CDR3 length is 15 residues. Germline CDR1 is LGHDT and CDR2 is YNNKEL (reference sequence). CDR3: CASSLYRERGHGYTF. DNA of the CDR3: TGTGCCAGCAGCCTATACAGGGAAAGGGGTCATGGCTACACCTTC.

The J gene is TRBJ1-2, the V gene TRBV9, with D possibly TRBD1 on 5 matching bases. The CDR3 loop spans 15 amino acids. Between the trimmed V and J ends, which lost 0 bases and 2 bases, there was a span of 11 bases. Germline CDR1 reads SGDLS; CDR2 reads YYNGEE. In DNA form, the CDR3 reads TGTGCCAGCAGCGTAGCTCCGAACAGGAACTATGGCTACACCTTC. Translated: CASSVAPNRNYGYTF.

This chain uses TRBV18 with TRBJ1-4, with D uncertain. Trimming cost V 3 bases and J 7 bases, with 15 bases left between them. CDR3 length: 15 amino acids. The germline CDR1 and CDR2 sequences are KGHSH and LQKENI. This chain's CDR3 is CASSPPGTGGEKLFF. CDR3 nucleotides: TGTGCCAGCTCACCCCCAGGTACGGGTGGTGAAAAACTGTTTTTT.

A single count supports this clone. The rearrangement joins TRBV6-5 to TRBJ1-1; tentatively, D is TRBD1 (5 bases). Deletions cut 8 bases from V and 2 bases from J, with 12 bases between. This CDR3 contains 13 residues. The germline V gene has CDR1 MNHEY and CDR2 SVGAGI. The CDR3 reads CASATGLNTEAFF. The DNA for the CDR3 is TGTGCCAGCGCCACAGGCCTCAACACTGAAGCTTTCTTT.

Here the CDR3 reads CASSLAANSNQPQHF. CDR3 DNA sequence: TGTGCCAGCAGCTTAGCAGCTAATAGCAATCAGCCCCAGCATTTT. The gene calls are TRBV7-8 and TRBJ1-5; no definite D call. The germline V gene encodes CDR1 SGHVS and CDR2 FQNEAQ. The V and J ends lost 0 bases and 0 bases respectively, with 6 bases between them. The CDR3 sequence is 15 residues long.

V gene TRBV6-1 combines with J gene TRBJ2-3; 14 bases fit TRBD2. The germline CDR1 and CDR2 sequences are MNHNS and SASEGT. The CDR3 is made up of 16 amino acids. J was trimmed by 5 bases and V by 3 bases; bases with no gene match: 4. The CDR3 bases are TGTGCCAGCAGTGATACGGGGACTAGCGGGGGAGATACGCAGTATTTT. Translating it yields CASSDTGTSGGDTQYF.

This chain joins TRBV14 and TRBJ1-1, with a possible D match to TRBD1 (6 bases). The CDR3 spans 12 residues. Germline V lookup: CDR1 SGHDN, CDR2 FVKESK. Trimming took 0 bases from V and 10 from J, leaving 9 bases between them. The CDR3 loop reads CASSQEGRGAFF. For the CDR3, the DNA is TGTGCCAGCAGCCAAGAGGGCAGGGGAGCTTTCTTT.

The rearrangement joins TRBV11-2 to TRBJ2-2; D is perhaps TRBD2 (6 bases). CDR3 length equals 13 residues. Deletions cut 11 bases from V and 5 bases from J, with 15 bases between. From germline, CDR1 is SGHAT and CDR2 FQNNGV. In nucleotides, the CDR3 is TGTGCCTTGGAGGGATCAAGGACCGGGGAGCTGTTTTTT. Its translation: CALEGSRTGELFF. The whole variable domain, remainder taken from reference TRBV11-2 and TRBJ2-2, is EAGVAQSPRYKIIEKRQSVAFWCNPISGHATLYWYQQILGQGPKLLIQFQNNGVVDDSQLPKDRFSAERLKGVDSTLKIQPAKLEDSAVYLCALEGSRTGELFFGEGSRLTVL.

The chain recombines TRBV5-1 with TRBJ1-3, with D possibly matching TRBD1 (6 bases). The V and J ends lost 0 bases and 4 bases respectively, with 11 bases between them. The CDR3 sequence is 15 residues long. Germline V CDR1 and CDR2: SGHRS, YFSETQ. The DNA for the CDR3 is TGCGCCAGCAGCTTGGCCGCGGACAGCGGAAACACCATATATTTT. The encoded protein is CASSLAADSGNTIYF.

The chain links TRBV4-1 to TRBJ2-3; TRBD2 matches 7 bases. CDR1 is MGHRA and CDR2 is YSYEKL in the germline V gene. The CDR3 spans 15 residues. Germline trimming cut 0 bases from V and 8 bases from J; bases unmatched to any gene: 8. The CDR3 bases are TGCGCCAGCAGCCAAGACAGTGGGGGGGGAATTACGCAGTATTTT. It translates to CASSQDSGGGITQYF.

The rearrangement joins TRBV28 to TRBJ2-2; possible D gene TRBD2, 6 bases. From germline, CDR1 is MDHEN and CDR2 SYDVKM. The CDR3 length is 14 residues. With 7 bases removed from V and 1 base from J, the gap between germline ends came to 10 bases. The CDR3 protein is CASKGLLNTGELFF. CDR3 DNA: TGTGCCAGCAAGGGACTCCTGAACACCGGGGAGCTGTTTTTT. The full variable domain, its missing parts supplied by reference TRBV28 and TRBJ2-2, is DVKVTQSSRYLVKRTGEKVFLECVQDMDHENMFWYRQDPGLGLRLIYFSYDVKMKEKGDIPEGYSVSREKKERFSLILESASTNQTSMYLCASKGLLNTGELFFGEGSRLTVL.

The rearrangement links TRBV10-3 to TRBJ1-1; D is undetermined. The CDR3 consists of 13 residues. V was clipped by 7 bases and J by 1 base, with 10 bases between them. From germline, CDR1 is ENHRY and CDR2 SYGVKD. The CDR3 DNA sequence: TGTGCCATCAAGGGAGCGGAGAACACTGAAGCTTTCTTT. Amino acids: CAIKGAENTEAFF.

This sequence joins TRBV29-1 and TRBJ2-3, with 7 positions matching TRBD2. Per germline, CDR1 SQVTM and CDR2 ANQGSEA. This CDR3 contains 14 residues. This CDR3 is CRSWEGLVTDTQYF. The CDR3 bases are TGCAGGTCCTGGGAAGGACTAGTGACAGATACGCAGTATTTT.

This chain uses TRBV12-3 or TRBV12-4 with TRBJ1-5, with D maybe TRBD1 (5 bases). Trimming cost V 6 bases and J 4 bases, with 10 bases left between them. The CDR3 spans 13 residues. The CDR3 sequence: CASRIAGNQPQHF. Here the CDR3 DNA reads TGTGCCAGCAGGATAGCAGGGAATCAGCCCCAGCATTTT.

The J gene is TRBJ2-1, the V gene TRBV3-1 (or the pseudogene TRBV3-2), with 11 bases lining up with TRBD1. With 4 bases clipped from V and 4 bases from J, the junction kept 6 bases outside the gene matches. The length of the CDR3 is 16 residues. The germline CDR1 and CDR2 sequences are LGHDT and YNNKEL (reference sequence). The CDR3 sequence is CASSPSGTGGYNEQFF. The CDR3 region has the DNA TGTGCCAGCAGCCCCTCCGGGACAGGGGGATACAATGAGCAGTTCTTC.

This chain joins TRBV4-1 and TRBJ2-1, with 9 bases aligning to TRBD2. Germline CDR1 reads MGHRA; CDR2 reads YSYEKL. J gave up 6 bases and V 0 bases, and 9 bases lay outside the gene matches. This CDR3 is built from 17 residues. This CDR3 is CASSQDRAGGFFNEQFF. In nucleotides, the CDR3 is TGCGCCAGCAGCCAAGATAGGGCGGGGGGGTTTTTCAATGAGCAGTTCTTC.

The rearrangement uses TRBV11-2 and TRBJ2-2, with TRBD2 matching over 9 bases. The CDR3 spans 17 residues. The germline gives CDR1 SGHAT, CDR2 FQNNGV. The V gene end was trimmed by 3 bases and the J gene end by 5 bases; junction bases not matched to a gene: 10. The CDR3, as DNA: TGTGCCAGCAGCTTCGTGCGGGGGGGCCGGTCGACCGGGGAGCTGTTTTTT. Translated, it gives CASSFVRGGRSTGELFF. The whole variable domain, filled in from reference TRBV11-2 and TRBJ2-2, reads EAGVAQSPRYKIIEKRQSVAFWCNPISGHATLYWYQQILGQGPKLLIQFQNNGVVDDSQLPKDRFSAERLKGVDSTLKIQPAKLEDSAVYLCASSFVRGGRSTGELFFGEGSRLTVL.

The chain couples TRBV18 to TRBJ1-6; D may be TRBD1 (5 bases). The CDR3 loop spans 15 amino acids. Germline V CDR1 and CDR2: KGHSH, LQKENI. Trimming shortened V by 5 bases and J by 5 bases, and 13 bases separated the two germline ends. In DNA, the CDR3 is TGTGCCAGCTCATCCGGGACGGTTGATAATTCACCCCTCCACTTT. It yields the protein CASSSGTVDNSPLHF.

The chain links TRBV2 to TRBJ1-4; no firm D call. Per the germline V gene, CDR1 is SNHLY and CDR2 is FYNNEI. V was shortened by 9 bases and J by 2 bases, with 10 bases between the two germline ends. This CDR3 is 13 amino acids long. CDR3 sequence (DNA): TGTGCCAGTTCTGCATGGACTAATGAAAAACTGTTTTTT. It encodes CASSAWTNEKLFF.

The chain is built from TRBV5-1 and TRBJ1-6; D is possibly TRBD1 (6 bases). Trimming stripped 4 bases from V and 10 bases from J, with 15 bases between. The CDR3 consists of 14 residues. The germline V gene has CDR1 SGHRS and CDR2 YFSETQ. The CDR3, as DNA: TGCGCCAGCAGCCCGGGACAAAGTAGGTCACCCCTCCACTTT. Its translation is CASSPGQSRSPLHF.